This section outlines one T cell receptor beta chain sequence together with its context. It lacks a known antigen. There are no base qualities to consult, and no much larger clone falls within one base. The collaborating institutions used their own protocols to collect whole blood in K2EDTA tubes. Collaborator samples were shipped for TCRbeta analysis as frozen whole blood, isolated PBMCs, or DNA extracted from either sample type. The data were taken from a study of blood T cell repertoires in COVID-19 (dated by TCRdb to between 2020 and 2021). With regard to the full study: Samples from collaborators originated in the United States, Italy and Spain and spanned both the acute and convalescent phases of COVID-19. The prospective study material was composed of cDNA or gDNA derived from T cells, B-cell-depleted T cells, or PBMCs. Deeply sampled blood TCRbeta repertoires from subjects exposed to, actively infected with, or recovered from COVID-19 were included in the dataset. A freely available public database, intended as a resource for researchers studying the immune response to SARS-CoV-2, is where the repertoires were released. Samples came from the ongoing ImmuneRACE study (first 160 participants) plus 1,254 subjects from 6 global collaborators. Nearly every sample came with metadata listing a de-identified subject ID, COVID-19 status, age in years and sex. Where available, HLA class I and class II types were taken from metadata supplied by the sample provider and were not determined by assay-based typing.

TCRbeta CDR3 regions were amplified from genomic DNA using the immunoSEQ Assay, a bias-controlled multiplex PCR. Per the source publication's procedure: Within the assay, amplification of reference gene primers was used to estimate how many nucleated cells each sample contained. To quantify the absolute abundance of each unique TCRbeta CDR3 rearrangement, sequence reads were collapsed and filtered. For each sample, productive Simpson clonality was calculated as the square root of Simpson's diversity index over productive rearrangements. Held by TCRdb, this immuneACCESS table contains in-frame sequences only and omits some clones. Under half of the omission traces to an unresolved V gene where checked; the cause of the rest is unknown. V and J calls and clone size follow that table, whereas D and trimming were derived from the DNA. Here the sample has 65,000 to 95,000 clones; around nine tenths occur a single time. The ten largest make up around 12% of the sample.

Points the paper makes about the study in general: The quantity of clinical and demographic metadata differed by source and by participant and was supplied without curation.

The CDR3 holds 15 amino acids from the cysteine to the phenylalanine. The retained sequence is limited to the CDR3, 45 bases, with the frame set at the first base. CDR1 MDHEN and CDR2 SYDVKM were looked up in the germline V gene. Compared with germline, V lacks 10 bases and J lacks 9 bases; bases without a gene match: 16. The chain joins TRBV28 to TRBJ2-1, with 9 bases matching TRBD2. This receptor was obtained from a man between 65 and 80 years old with active or convalescent COVID-19. The sequenced sample was peripheral blood. The CDR3 loop reads CATFRSSGGLVEQFF. Read as DNA, the sequence is TGTGCCACCTTCCGGTCCAGCGGGGGGTTGGTTGAGCAGTTCTTC.